This TCR beta chain was recovered during a study of CD8 T cells in Susac syndrome. RNA totalling about 0.5 to 1 ug underwent reverse transcription with random hexamers. An immunoSEQ multiplex PCR generated amplified TCR beta CDR3 products spanning 54 Vbeta and 13 Jbeta. TCRdb reprocessed the immunoSEQ multiplex PCR reads via MiXCR and lists one record per CDR3 protein. The data contain some 120,000 distinct CDR3 sequences, about 93% of them singletons. Germline V gene data show CDR1 as LGHNA and CDR2 as YSLEER. The CDR3 spans 14 residues. The sample holds a few counts of this clonotype. A read error may produce the germline difference seen at one junction end. Both CD4+ and CD8+ T cells were negatively isolated, and TEMRA cells underwent FACS enrichment.

This rearrangement joins TRBV4-3 to TRBJ2-6; D remains unclear. Input material: CD4+ T cells from PBMCs. This receptor was taken from a human donor in good health. CDR3 DNA: TGTGCCAGCAGCCAAGACTCTGGGGCCAACGTCCTGACTTTC. Encoded protein: CASSQDSGANVLTF.